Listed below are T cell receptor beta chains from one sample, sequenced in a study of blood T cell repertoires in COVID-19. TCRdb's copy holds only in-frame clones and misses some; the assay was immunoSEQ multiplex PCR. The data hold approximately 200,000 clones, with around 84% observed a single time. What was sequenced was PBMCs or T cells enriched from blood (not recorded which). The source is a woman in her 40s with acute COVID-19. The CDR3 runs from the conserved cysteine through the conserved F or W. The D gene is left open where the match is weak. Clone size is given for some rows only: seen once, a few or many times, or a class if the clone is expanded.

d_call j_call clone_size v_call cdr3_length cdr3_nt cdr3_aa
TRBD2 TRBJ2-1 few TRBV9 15 TGTGCCAGCAGCGTAGTGGCGGGAGGGGATAATGAGCAGTTCTTC CASSVVAGGDNEQFF
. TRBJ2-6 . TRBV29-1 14 TGCAGCGTTGAAACAGCCTCTGGGGCCAACGTCCTGACTTTC CSVETASGANVLTF
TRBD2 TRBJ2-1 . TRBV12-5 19 TGTGCTAGTGGTTTATTGACGGGAGGGACATCCCCTTTCAACAATGAGCAGTTCTTC CASGLLTGGTSPFNNEQFF
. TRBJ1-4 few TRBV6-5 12 TGTGCCAGCCGGGACACCGATCGAAAACTGTTTTTT CASRDTDRKLFF
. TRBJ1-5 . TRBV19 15 TGTGCCAGTAGCGGGACTTTTGAACGCAATCAGCCCCAGCATTTT CASSGTFERNQPQHF
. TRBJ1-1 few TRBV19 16 TGTGCCAGTAGTATTACTAGGGCACCCATGAACACTGAAGCTTTCTTT CASSITRAPMNTEAFF
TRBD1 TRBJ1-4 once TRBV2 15 TGTGCCGGGTCCCGGGACAGGGCTTTGAATGAAAAACTGTTTTTT CAGSRDRALNEKLFF
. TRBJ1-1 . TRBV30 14 TGTGCCTGGAGTGTTTTATCAGGAAACACTGAAGCTTTCTTT CAWSVLSGNTEAFF
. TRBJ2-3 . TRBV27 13 TGTGCCAGCAGTAAAAGGGGTGCAGATACGCAGTATTTT CASSKRGADTQYF
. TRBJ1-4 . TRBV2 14 TGTGCCAGCAGTGAAGAGTACAGGAATGAAAAACTGTTTTTT CASSEEYRNEKLFF
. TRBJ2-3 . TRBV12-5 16 TGTGCTAGTGGTTTGTCCCTAGCTTCTAGCACAGATACGCAGTATTTT CASGLSLASSTDTQYF
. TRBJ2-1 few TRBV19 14 TGTGCCAGCCGCGGATCCGGACTACACAATGAGCAGTTCTTC CASRGSGLHNEQFF
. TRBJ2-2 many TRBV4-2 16 TGTGCCAGCAGCCTAGCCGGGGAGCGCAACACCGGGGAGCTGTTTTTT CASSLAGERNTGELFF
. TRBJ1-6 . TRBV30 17 TGTGCCTGGAGTGTGGAGCAGGGTAGCTCCTATAATTCACCCCTCCACTTT CAWSVEQGSSYNSPLHF
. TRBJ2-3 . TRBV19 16 TGTGCCAGTAGTAAAGCGTCTGGAGGGGGCACAGATACGCAGTATTTT CASSKASGGGTDTQYF
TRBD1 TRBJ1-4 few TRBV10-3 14 TGTGCCATCAGTGAACAGGGGCAGGGGGAAAAACTGTTTTTT CAISEQGQGEKLFF